What follows are 27 T cell receptor beta chains derived from one specimen sequenced in a study of cytomegalovirus exposure and HLA in healthy donors. In the PCR, 60 Vbeta and 13 Jbeta primers were used. Measured with immunoSEQ multiplex PCR; TCRdb has only the in-frame clones, and not every one. This table holds around 130,000 clones, 60% to 85% found once. The sample comprised PBMCs. These receptors were obtained from a woman in her 40s in good health and CMV-seropositive.

V is TRBV5-1 and J is TRBJ1-2; no clear D. CDR3 size: 12 residues. Per the germline V gene, CDR1 is SGHRS and CDR2 is YFSETQ. Trimming took off 7 bases at V and 4 bases at J, with 11 bases between the two ends. CDR3 amino acids: CASGETGYGYTF. The CDR3 nucleotides read TGCGCCAGCGGGGAGACGGGCTATGGCTACACCTTC.

V is TRBV7-9 and J is TRBJ2-1; tentatively, D is TRBD1 (5 bases). The CDR3 is 12 amino acids. CDR1 and CDR2 from the germline V gene are SEHNR and FQNEAQ (reference sequence). Trimming took off 1 base at V and 9 bases at J, with 7 bases between the two ends. CDR3 protein: CASSLVGAEQFF. DNA of the CDR3: TGTGCCAGCAGCTTAGTTGGGGCTGAGCAGTTCTTC.

This clone was seen a few times. This chain joins TRBV5-1 and TRBJ2-3; 14 bases agree with TRBD2. Germline loops: CDR1 SGHRS, CDR2 YFSETQ. The CDR3 runs to 18 residues. V lost 0 bases and J lost 5; bases outside the gene matches: 8. The CDR3 DNA sequence: TGCGCCAGCAGCTTGGTAGGACTAGCGGGGGGCCAGGGAGATACGCAGTATTTT. It translates to CASSLVGLAGGQGDTQYF.

The V call is TRBV4-2, the J call TRBJ2-7; D unresolved. Germline CDR1 LGHNA, CDR2 YNFKEQ. The CDR3 length is 16 residues. The V and J ends lost 0 bases and 2 bases respectively, with 14 bases between them. The CDR3 protein is CASSQDHVAEAYEQYF. In nucleotides, the CDR3 is TGTGCCAGCAGCCAAGATCATGTTGCAGAGGCCTACGAGCAGTACTTC.

The gene calls are TRBV9 and TRBJ1-4; tentatively, D is TRBD1 (6 bases). Germline-derived CDR1 and CDR2 are SGDLS and YYNGEE. Trimming removed 0 bases from V and 8 bases from J, with 11 bases in between. The CDR3 loop spans 14 amino acids. The CDR3 reads CASSVGWQGEKLFF. As DNA, the CDR3 is TGTGCCAGCAGCGTAGGATGGCAGGGGGAAAAACTGTTTTTT.

This clone showed up just once. J is TRBJ2-2 and V is TRBV25-1, with D possibly TRBD2 on 5 matching bases. This CDR3 spans 18 amino acids. CDR1 MGHDK and CDR2 SYGVNS come from the germline V gene. Trimming left V 0 bases short and J 1 base short, with 15 bases between. The chain's CDR3 is CASSEYIGRAGNTGELFF. The CDR3 DNA follows: TGTGCCAGCAGTGAATATATAGGGCGGGCGGGGAACACCGGGGAGCTGTTTTTT.

The chain couples TRBV30 to TRBJ1-2, with D perhaps matching TRBD1 (6 bases). The CDR3 spans 13 residues. The ends were cut back, 2 bases at V and 9 bases at J, with 16 bases in the middle. Germline V gives CDR1 GTSNPN, CDR2 SVGIG (reference sequence). CDR3 bases: TGTGCCTGGAGTCCGGACAGTCGTACCAGCTACACCTTC. Translated: CAWSPDSRTSYTF.

The chain employs TRBV9 and TRBJ2-2; TRBD2 matches 8 bases. Germline V lookup: CDR1 SGDLS, CDR2 YYNGEE. The CDR3 spans 16 residues. The V gene end was trimmed by 0 bases and the J gene end by 7 bases; junction bases not matched to a gene: 8. The chain's CDR3 is CASSVGTAGADGELFF. The CDR3 nucleotides are TGTGCCAGCAGCGTAGGCACAGCGGGAGCTGACGGGGAGCTGTTTTTT.

The chain has TRBV6-6 and TRBJ2-7; no definite D call. The CDR3 contains 15 residues. V was cut by 2 bases and J by 3 bases, with 14 bases left in between. Germline V CDR1 and CDR2: MNHNY, SVGAGI (reference sequence). CDR3: CASSYDRQRFYEQYF. The CDR3 nucleotides are TGTGCCAGCAGTTACGATCGGCAGCGCTTCTACGAGCAGTACTTC.

The CDR3 spells CASRTIPGQAYEQYF. CDR3 coding DNA: TGCGCCAGCAGAACAATACCGGGACAGGCGTACGAGCAGTACTTC. This rearrangement joins TRBV5-1 to TRBJ2-7; TRBD1 aligns across 8 bases. CDR1 and CDR2 from the germline V gene are SGHRS and YFSETQ. Trimming at V came to 5 bases and at J to 4 bases, leaving 11 bases not matched to a gene. The CDR3 extends over 15 amino acids.

The CDR3 DNA reads TGCGCCAGCAGCACTGGACAGGGGAACTATGGCTACACCTTC. Its protein product is CASSTGQGNYGYTF. The V and J genes are TRBV5-1 and TRBJ1-2; 9 positions match TRBD1. The J segment lost 2 bases and the V segment lost 4 bases, leaving 3 bases of the junction unmatched. Germline CDR1 SGHRS, CDR2 YFSETQ. CDR3 length equals 14 residues.

The gene calls are TRBV5-1 and TRBJ1-1, with 10 bases lining up with TRBD1. Germline assignment: CDR1 SGHRS and CDR2 YFSETQ. The trim removed 6 bases at V and 3 bases at J, leaving 5 bases unmatched. There are 14 residues in the CDR3. CDR3 sequence reads: CASMGQGIDTEAFF. CDR3 in DNA: TGCGCCAGCATGGGACAGGGGATTGACACTGAAGCTTTCTTT.

The chain uses TRBV19 and TRBJ1-1; TRBD1 might be the D (5 bases). V dropped 3 bases and J dropped 4 bases, with 12 bases sitting between them. Germline values: CDR1 LNHDA, CDR2 SQIVND (reference sequence). The CDR3 spans 14 residues. CDR3 nucleotide sequence: TGTGCCAGTAGTATGAAGGGGAAGACCACTGAAGCTTTCTTT. Its protein product is CASSMKGKTTEAFF.

The chain carries TRBV28 and TRBJ2-3; TRBD2 aligns across 10 bases. Germline loops: CDR1 MDHEN, CDR2 SYDVKM. After removal of 5 bases from V and 2 bases from J, the junction contained 1 base not matched to a gene. The length of the CDR3 is 14 residues. CDR3 DNA sequence: TGTGCCAGCAGTACTAGCGGGGCCACAGATACGCAGTATTTT. Amino acids: CASSTSGATDTQYF.

The gene calls are TRBV30 and TRBJ1-3, with a weak D call TRBD1 (6 bases). Per germline, CDR1 GTSNPN and CDR2 SVGIG (reference sequence). The CDR3 totals 16 residues. Trimming took off 2 bases at V and 2 bases at J, with 16 bases between the two ends. This CDR3 reads CAWSSGQGLAGNTIYF. DNA of the CDR3: TGTGCCTGGAGTTCCGGTCAGGGGCTCGCTGGAAACACCATATATTTT.

The chain links TRBV7-3 to TRBJ2-3, with TRBD2 matching over 10 bases. This CDR3 has 16 amino acids. The V segment lost 2 bases and the J segment 5 bases; nucleotides outside the gene matches: 7. The germline gives CDR1 SGHTA, CDR2 FQGTGA. CDR3 sequence (DNA): TGTGCCAGCAGCTTACTAGCGGGAGCATCTAAAGATACGCAGTATTTT. Translating gives CASSLLAGASKDTQYF.

The table lists this clone with a few counts. The rearrangement uses TRBV6-1 and TRBJ1-5; the match to TRBD1 covers 8 bases. The CDR3 length is 14 residues. Germline V CDR1 and CDR2: MNHNS, SASEGT. Unmatched junction bases numbered 5, after V lost 5 bases and J lost 5 bases. The CDR3 region is CASSSGGEHQPQHF. Here the CDR3 DNA reads TGTGCCAGCAGTTCAGGGGGCGAGCATCAGCCCCAGCATTTT.

V gene TRBV11-2 combines with J gene TRBJ2-1, with 13 bases fitting TRBD2. The germline CDR1 and CDR2 sequences are SGHAT and FQNNGV. The CDR3 is 18 residues long. Germline trimming cut 0 bases from V and 7 bases from J; bases unmatched to any gene: 9. CDR3 amino acids: CASSLDSRTSGSGNEQFF. In nucleotides, the CDR3 is TGTGCCAGCAGCTTAGATTCCCGGACTAGCGGGAGTGGGAATGAGCAGTTCTTC.

This clone was recorded only once. V usage is TRBV5-6 and J usage is TRBJ2-7, with 11 positions matching TRBD1. This CDR3 has 14 residues. CDR1 and CDR2 from the germline V gene are SGHDT and YYEEEE. With 4 bases clipped from V and 7 bases from J, the junction kept 7 bases outside the gene matches. CDR3 protein: CASSLWTGGNEQYF. CDR3 coding DNA: TGTGCCAGCAGCCTCTGGACAGGGGGCAATGAGCAGTACTTC.

The chain joins TRBV5-4 to TRBJ2-5; D uncertain. CDR1 is SGHNT and CDR2 is YYREEE in the germline V gene (reference sequence). Trimming shortened V by 4 bases and J by 1 base, and 8 bases separated the two germline ends. This CDR3 comprises 13 residues. The CDR3 protein is CASSPEIQETQYF. DNA for the CDR3: TGTGCCAGCAGCCCCGAGATCCAAGAGACCCAGTACTTC.

The chain uses TRBV4-1 and TRBJ2-5; tentatively, D is TRBD1 (6 bases). Germline lookup yields CDR1 MGHRA and CDR2 YSYEKL. V was shortened by 4 bases and J by 5 bases, with 14 bases between the two germline ends. The CDR3 loop spans 14 amino acids. This CDR3 reads CASSPTRGMETQYF. The CDR3 DNA sequence: TGCGCCAGCAGCCCGACGAGGGGGATGGAGACCCAGTACTTC.

The chain links TRBV5-6 to TRBJ1-2; no definite D call. V was pared by 5 bases and J by 1 base, with 9 bases between. The CDR3 totals 13 residues. The germline V gene encodes CDR1 SGHDT and CDR2 YYEEEE. The CDR3 coding sequence is TGTGCCAGCAGGTCGGAGGTTAACTATGGCTACACCTTC. This sequence encodes CASRSEVNYGYTF. The full variable domain, in which reference TRBV5-6 and TRBJ1-2 provide the parts outside the CDR3, is DAGVTQSPTHLIKTRGQQVTLRCSPKSGHDTVSWYQQALGQGPQFIFQYYEEEERQRGNFPDRFSGHQFPNYSSELNVNALLLGDSALYLCASRSEVNYGYTFGSGTRLTVV.

This clone appeared a few times. This chain links TRBV15 with TRBJ2-3, with D possibly being TRBD1 (5 bases). V gave up 0 bases and J gave up 2 bases, with 6 bases separating them. The germline gives CDR1 LNHNV, CDR2 YYDKDF (reference sequence). The CDR3 has 14 residues. The CDR3 DNA follows: TGTGCCACCAGCAGAGACAGGGCCACAGATACGCAGTATTTT. This translates into CATSRDRATDTQYF. The full variable domain, its missing parts supplied by reference TRBV15 and TRBJ2-3, is DAMVIQNPRYQVTQFGKPVTLSCSQTLNHNVMYWYQQKSSQAPKLLFHYYDKDFNNEADTPDNFQSRRPNTSFCFLDIRSPGLGDTAMYLCATSRDRATDTQYFGPGTRLTVL.

The J gene is TRBJ1-2, the V gene TRBV9; the match to TRBD1 covers 7 bases. Germline CDR1 is SGDLS and CDR2 is YYNGEE. Trimming at V came to 2 bases and at J to 5 bases, leaving 12 bases not matched to a gene. The CDR3 totals 16 residues. As DNA, the CDR3 is TGTGCCAGCAGCGTCACACAGGGGCACTCAAGTTATGGCTACACCTTC. It yields the protein CASSVTQGHSSYGYTF.

In its sample, this clone was seen a few times. The V and J genes are TRBV30 and TRBJ2-6, with D maybe TRBD1 (6 bases). Germline loops: CDR1 GTSNPN, CDR2 SVGIG (reference sequence). V shed 7 bases and J shed 3 bases, with 22 bases lying between them. CDR3 size: 17 residues. The CDR3 sequence: CAFPPAGASGGANVLTF. The CDR3 DNA reads TGTGCCTTCCCTCCCGCAGGGGCTTCGGGTGGGGCCAACGTCCTGACTTTC.

Details on this clone: Other DNA sequences within the sample encode an identical CDR3. CDR3 nucleotide sequence: TGTGCCAGCAGCTTAGTCGGGCAGGGGAGTTACGAGCAGTACTTC. Protein sequence: CASSLVGQGSYEQYF. V and J are TRBV7-2 and TRBJ2-7, with a tentative D call TRBD1 (6 bases). The CDR3 contains 15 residues. From germline, CDR1 is SGHTA and CDR2 FQGNSA. Between the trimmed V and J ends, which lost 1 base and 4 bases, there was a span of 14 bases.

This clone was seen a few times. The V and J genes are TRBV6-4 and TRBJ1-1; D ambiguous. This CDR3 has 13 amino acids. Germline V gene sequence: CDR1 MRHNA, CDR2 SNTAGT. The germline V and J ends were trimmed by 3 bases and 3 bases, with 8 bases remaining between them. The DNA for the CDR3 is TGTGCCAGCAGTGAAGCCTTTCACACTGAAGCTTTCTTT. Its translation is CASSEAFHTEAFF.